The following is a TCR beta chain sequence with its context. Categorization into cohorts depended on clinical history that participants reported. The sample belongs to a study of blood T cell repertoires in COVID-19. Study information: The cDNA or gDNA used as material had been derived from T cells, B-cell-depleted T cells, or PBMCs.

Data came from immunoSEQ multiplex PCR; TCRdb stores just in-frame clones and leaves some out. The sample shows 200,000 to 250,000 clones, about 90% of them seen only once. The TCR comes from a man aged 50 to 60 who had been exposed to COVID-19. Sequencing was carried out using PBMCs or T cells enriched from blood (not recorded which).

The CDR3 spells CASSQARTGELFF. The CDR3 DNA reads TGCGCCAGCAGCCAAGCTAGGACCGGGGAGCTGTTTTTT. This chain links TRBV4-1 with TRBJ2-2; D call uncertain. Trimming took 1 base from V and 5 from J, leaving 5 bases between them. The CDR3 is 13 residues long. CDR1 is MGHRA and CDR2 is YSYEKL in the germline V gene.